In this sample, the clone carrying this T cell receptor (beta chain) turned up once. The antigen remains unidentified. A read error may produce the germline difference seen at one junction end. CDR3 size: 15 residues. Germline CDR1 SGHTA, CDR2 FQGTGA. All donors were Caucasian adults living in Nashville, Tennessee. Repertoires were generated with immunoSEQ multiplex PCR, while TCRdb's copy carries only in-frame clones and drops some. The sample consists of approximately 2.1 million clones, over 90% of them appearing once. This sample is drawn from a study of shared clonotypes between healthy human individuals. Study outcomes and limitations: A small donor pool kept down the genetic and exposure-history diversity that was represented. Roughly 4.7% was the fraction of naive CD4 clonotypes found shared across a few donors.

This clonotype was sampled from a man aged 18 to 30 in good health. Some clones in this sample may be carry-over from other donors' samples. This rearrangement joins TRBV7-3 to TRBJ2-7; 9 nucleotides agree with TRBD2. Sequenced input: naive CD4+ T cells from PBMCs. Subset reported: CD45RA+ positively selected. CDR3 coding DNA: TGTGCCAGCAGCCTAACGGCTAGCGGGGCAGACGAGCAGTACTTC. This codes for CASSLTASGADEQYF.